This T cell receptor beta chain was found in a study of cytomegalovirus exposure and HLA in healthy donors (dated by TCRdb to 2016 to 2017). About the full investigation: According to an earlier analysis of several hundred of the donors, 150 million to 200 million T cells yielded roughly 100 million unique TCR beta sequences and more than 250 Gb of sequence data. Among 398 genotyped donors of the cohort, an average of about 220,000 unique TCR beta nucleotide sequences was sequenced per donor, of which about 18% were non-productive. About five DR-DQ haplotypes were treated as single units for association and clustering because of strong linkage in the cohort. Typing coverage differed by locus: A, B, C, DRB1 and DQB1 were typed in about 620-640 donors, DQA1 in roughly 500, DPA1 in roughly 590, and DPB1 in just under 480. In addition to the first cohort of 666 subjects, a separate validation cohort of over 90 different subjects was used. Using immunosequencing, the study profiled T cell repertoires from 500 to 800 subjects and related those repertoires to cytomegalovirus serostatus. Alongside the repertoire data, information on donor age, sex, ethnicity and CMV serostatus was compiled. All discovery cohort repertoires had been generated on a single sequencing platform. The study aimed to test whether signatures of past pathogen exposure could be identified by cataloging public T cell receptors. Among the roughly 380 genotyped donors, 81% belonged to the genetic ancestry cluster associated with self-reported Caucasian donors. HLA typing included class I and class II loci at four-digit resolution. In an earlier analysis of about 590 of the donors, high-throughput TCR beta sequencing was used to judge whether each TCR beta V gene segment behaved as functional or pseudogenic. A later analysis re-examined previously published TCR beta repertoires from several hundred donors and added high-resolution HLA genotyping to investigate patterns of TCR occurrence. Rather than drawing on any new phenotypic data, the later analysis identified candidate immune exposures from TCR beta sequences and the way those sequences occurred across donors. High-throughput TCR immunosequencing, statistical association of individual TCRs with disease status, and machine learning were combined to predict cytomegalovirus infection status. An early release that covered some 640 HLA-typed donors contained approximately 300 gigabases of sequencing data and tens of millions of unique TCR sequences. A later genetic analysis used genome-wide SNP genotypes for about three fifths of the roughly 700 donors, treating that subset as a discovery cohort. Study-level results and caveats: Correlated functional status among segregating V segments might be attributable to linkage disequilibrium, but an unknown experimental factor could not be ruled out. Compared with the approximately 670-donor mean, donors in an Asian-associated ancestry cluster had fewer N-insertions in productive TCRs, according to a later genetic analysis. In an earlier analysis of a few hundred of the donors, most TCR beta V segments were observed in productive rearrangements about 87% or about 30% of the time, broadly matching IMGT annotations. Some IMGT-functional V segments, including TRBV6-2 and TRBV6-3, could not be distinguished by the 87-base-pair reads and were therefore excluded. The study listed 164 TCR beta chains as associated with cytomegalovirus. A further reported finding was that TCR beta sequences accurately predicted the HLA-A and HLA-B alleles for most subjects in the first cohort. In a later analysis, HLA-associated TCR beta chains showed more clonal expansion and lower generation probabilities than non-associated chains that were equally common. A later genetic analysis associated a missense DCLRE1C variant with V-gene and J-gene trimming of TCR beta chains, and an independent cohort replicated the association. A later analysis associated 15,000 to 20,000 TCR beta sequences with specific HLA alleles at a false discovery rate of 0.05. The classifier was reported to diagnose cytomegalovirus status with high specificity and sensitivity in both the original and validation cohorts. According to a later analysis, most CMV-associated TCR beta chains appeared to be HLA-restricted, and the HLA associations seemed to be driven largely by CMV exposure. A few of the identified cytomegalovirus-associated TCR beta chains were confirmed in vitro to be specific for cytomegalovirus antigens. Immune exposure information for the cohort was limited to CMV serostatus. A cluster of highly shared sequence variants was judged likely to be a technical artifact of the sequencing pipeline. Over 15 rarely observed V segments, including chromosome 9 orphons, were excluded from the earlier analysis of a few hundred of the donors because counts were too low. The presence/absence analyses assumed that sequencing depth was roughly uniform across donors, and that assumption may not be true. Across donors, most TCR sequences were observed very rarely, whereas some public TCRs were present in many individuals. In a later analysis, several top co-occurrence clusters were reported to appear linked to parvovirus B19, influenza, CMV and Epstein-Barr virus. The authors suggested that the approach could potentially be extended to other disease states and immunological phenotypes. A later analysis found that TCR association rates varied across HLA loci, with DRB1 alleles showing the most associated TCRs and HLA-C alleles the fewest. Because HLA typing was missing for some donors at each locus, association tests included only the typed subset. Assigning TCR associations to individual alleles was difficult when HLA alleles, especially DR and DQ, strongly co-occurred. The cohort was sequenced for TCR beta chains only, and without alpha or paired-chain data the features that could be detected were limited.

The table lists this clone with a few counts. Its antigen target is currently unknown. Base qualities are missing; no much larger clone stands one base away. Libraries were made using the immunoSEQ multiplex PCR assay. For the multiplex PCR, a mixture combining 60 forward primers for TCR Vbeta segments and 13 reverse primers for TCR Jbeta segments was used. The CDR3 region of rearranged TCR beta genes was amplified from genomic DNA by a multiplex PCR assay. Amplified TCR beta libraries were sequenced as 87-base-pair reads on the Illumina HiSeq System. For the original study's pipeline: In a later analysis, approximately 74 million unique TCR beta chains were counted across the 500 to 850 repertoires, and approximately 11 million of these chains were shared by at least two donors. Raw reads were error-corrected and collapsed into unique sequences by a nearest-neighbor algorithm in which closely related sequences were merged to remove PCR and sequencing errors. To assign V, D and J gene segments, CDR3 sequences were aligned to IMGT reference sequences. For a sequence to be retained, at least a six-nucleotide match to both a V gene segment and a J gene segment was required. Rearrangements were called productive when the CDR3 lacked stop codons and stayed in frame with V and J; all others were non-productive. Following IMGT convention, CDR3 was defined as the stretch from the second conserved V-encoded cysteine up to the conserved J-encoded phenylalanine. Sequences without an unambiguous match to a single V gene segment were excluded from the earlier analysis of about 630 of the donors. An earlier analysis of a few hundred of the donors classified V segments as functional when productive rearrangements were above 56.7% and as segregating when the standard deviation between donors was above 5%. A statistical classification framework was built to diagnose cytomegalovirus status from the catalog of TCR beta chain sequences. In a later analysis, TCR nucleotide sequences were compared against IMGT/GENE-DB human TR gene sequences so that V and J genes could be assigned. The TCRdist pipeline was used in a later analysis to assign CDR3 sequences and most-parsimonious VDJ recombination scenarios. In a later analysis, each TCR beta chain was defined by its CDR3 amino acid sequence together with its V-gene family, and reads without a unique V-gene family were excluded. To address suspected cross-contamination and a sequencing artifact, a later analysis removed under 600 highly shared, low-generation-probability nucleotide sequences. In a later analysis, a clonal expansion index for each public chain was calculated from normalized within-repertoire ranks of inferred template counts. In a later analysis, generation probabilities were computed using a VDJ recombination model fitted to out-of-frame rearrangements, and the results were checked against IGoR. A later analysis scored TCR-TCR, TCR-HLA and TCR-CMV co-occurrence with hypergeometric tests, applying a repertoire-size bias correction to TCR pairs. To estimate false discovery rates, a later analysis permuted the HLA or CMV assignments 20 times. A later analysis grouped co-occurring TCRs with DBSCAN, adding TCRdist sequence similarity when clustering within HLA-allele-positive subsets. For co-occurrence clustering, repertoires with fewer than 30,000 or more than 120,000 public chains were excluded, along with roughly five repertoires with anomalous nucleotide sharing. Held by TCRdb, this immuneACCESS table contains in-frame sequences only and omits some clones. Under half of the omission traces to an unresolved V gene where checked; the cause of the rest is unknown. The V and J calls and clone size come from that table; D and trimming were worked out from the DNA. This sample comprises some 190,000 clones, 76% of them detected only once. Of the sample, 2% to 2.5% is held by the ten largest clones.

The CDR3 measures 18 amino acids from cysteine to phenylalanine. The retained sequence is limited to the CDR3, 54 bases, with the frame set at the first base. The germline V gene (reference sequence) yields LNHDA for CDR1 and SQIVND for CDR2. The V end gives up 6 bases and the J end 2 bases, leaving 14 bases in the junction not matched to a gene. The cohort was made up of roughly 670 healthy bone marrow donors. All cohort members were sampled while nominally healthy, although unrecorded immune exposures were likely present. The donor tested CMV seropositive and was one of the 289 seropositive cohort members. A peripheral blood sample was provided by each donor, and peripheral blood mononuclear cells were used for TCR beta sequencing. The Qiagen DNeasy Blood Extraction Kit was used to extract genomic DNA from the blood cell samples.

The rearrangement combines TRBV19 with TRBJ1-5; TRBD1 lines up with 9 middle nucleotides. The sequence was collected from a woman in her 30s in good health and CMV-seropositive. The sample comprised PBMCs. The CDR3 is CASRLPGQGGPGNQPQHF. The sequenced DNA is TGTGCCAGTAGATTACCGGGACAGGGAGGTCCAGGCAATCAGCCCCAGCATTTT. The CDR3, completed at both ends by the reference TRBV19 and TRBJ1-5 genes, gives the full variable domain DGGITQSPKYLFRKEGQNVTLSCEQNLNHDAMYWYRQDPGQGLRLIYYSQIVNDFQKGDIAEGYSVSREKKESFPLTVTSAQKNPTAFYLCASRLPGQGGPGNQPQHFGDGTRLSIL.